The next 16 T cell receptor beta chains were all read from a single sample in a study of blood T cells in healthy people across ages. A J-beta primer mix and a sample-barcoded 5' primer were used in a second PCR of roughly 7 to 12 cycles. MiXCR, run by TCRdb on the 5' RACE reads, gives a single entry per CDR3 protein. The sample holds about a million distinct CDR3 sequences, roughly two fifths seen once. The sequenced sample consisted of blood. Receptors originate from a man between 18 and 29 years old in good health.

The CDR3 sequence: CASSQLIGFTDTQYF. The CDR3 region has the DNA TGTGCCAGCAGCCAGCTTATTGGGTTCACAGATACGCAGTATTTT. The gene calls are TRBV14 and TRBJ2-3; D call uncertain. This CDR3 is built from 15 residues. CDR1 SGHDN and CDR2 FVKESK come from the germline V gene. With 3 bases removed from V and 2 bases from J, the gap between germline ends came to 12 bases.

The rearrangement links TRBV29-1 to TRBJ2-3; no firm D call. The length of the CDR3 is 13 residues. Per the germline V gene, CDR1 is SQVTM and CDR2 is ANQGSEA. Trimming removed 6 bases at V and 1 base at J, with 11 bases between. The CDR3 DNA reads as TGCAGCGTCGCCTCCCGGGGCACAGATACGCAGTATTTT. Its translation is CSVASRGTDTQYF.

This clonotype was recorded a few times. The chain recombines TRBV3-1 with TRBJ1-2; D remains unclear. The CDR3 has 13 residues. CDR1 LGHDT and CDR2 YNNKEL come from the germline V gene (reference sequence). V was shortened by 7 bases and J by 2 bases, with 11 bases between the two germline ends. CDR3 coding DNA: TGTGCCAGCACCTCCTTCATGAACTATGGCTACACCTTC. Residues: CASTSFMNYGYTF.

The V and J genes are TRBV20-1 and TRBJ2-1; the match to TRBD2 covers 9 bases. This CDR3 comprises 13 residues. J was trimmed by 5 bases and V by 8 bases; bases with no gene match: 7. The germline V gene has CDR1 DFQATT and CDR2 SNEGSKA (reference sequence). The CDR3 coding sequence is TGCAGTCATGATAGCGGGGGTCACAATGAGCAGTTCTTC. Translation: CSHDSGGHNEQFF.

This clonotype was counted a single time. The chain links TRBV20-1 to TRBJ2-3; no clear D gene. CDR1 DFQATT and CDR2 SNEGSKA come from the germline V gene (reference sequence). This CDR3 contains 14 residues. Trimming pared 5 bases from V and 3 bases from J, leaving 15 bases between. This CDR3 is CSAPGWWPTDTQYF. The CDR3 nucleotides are TGCAGTGCTCCAGGTTGGTGGCCGACAGATACGCAGTATTTT.

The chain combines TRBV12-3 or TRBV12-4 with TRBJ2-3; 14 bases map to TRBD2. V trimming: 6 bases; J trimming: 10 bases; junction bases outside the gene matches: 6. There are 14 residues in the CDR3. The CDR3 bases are TGTGCCAGCAGCCCGACTAGCGGGGGGGCAGCGCAGTATTTT. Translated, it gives CASSPTSGGAAQYF.

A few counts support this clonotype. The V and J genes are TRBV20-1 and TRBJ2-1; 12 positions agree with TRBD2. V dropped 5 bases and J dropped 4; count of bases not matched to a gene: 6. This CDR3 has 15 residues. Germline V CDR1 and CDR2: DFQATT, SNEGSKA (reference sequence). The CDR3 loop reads CSAGGLAGLYNEQFF. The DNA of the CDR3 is TGCAGTGCTGGAGGACTAGCGGGACTTTACAATGAGCAGTTCTTC.

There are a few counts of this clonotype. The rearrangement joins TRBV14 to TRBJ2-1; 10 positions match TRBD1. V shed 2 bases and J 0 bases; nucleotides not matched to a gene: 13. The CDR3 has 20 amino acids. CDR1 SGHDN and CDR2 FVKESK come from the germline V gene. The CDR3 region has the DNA TGTGCCAGCAGCCAACCCCGGGACAGGGGACGAACTAGCTCCTACAATGAGCAGTTCTTC. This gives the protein CASSQPRDRGRTSSYNEQFF.

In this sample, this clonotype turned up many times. The CDR3 loop reads CASSYQGYEQFF. DNA of the CDR3: TGTGCCAGCAGTTACCAGGGTTATGAGCAGTTCTTC. The chain has TRBV7-3 and TRBJ2-1; weak D call: TRBD1 (5 bases). V was pared by 6 bases and J by 8 bases, with 11 bases between. CDR3 length: 12 residues. Looked up from germline, CDR1 is SGHTA and CDR2 is FQGTGA.

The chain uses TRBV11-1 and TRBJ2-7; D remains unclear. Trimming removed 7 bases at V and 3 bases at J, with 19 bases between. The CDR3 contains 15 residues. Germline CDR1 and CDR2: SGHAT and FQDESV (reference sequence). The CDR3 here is CASNLVEPRGYEQYF. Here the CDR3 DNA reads TGTGCCAGCAACCTCGTAGAACCAAGAGGCTACGAGCAGTACTTC. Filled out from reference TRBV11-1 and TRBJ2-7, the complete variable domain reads EAEVAQSPRYKITEKSQAVAFWCDPISGHATLYWYRQILGQGPELLVQFQDESVVDDSQLPKDRFSAERLKGVDSTLKIQPAELGDSAMYLCASNLVEPRGYEQYFGPGTRLTVT.

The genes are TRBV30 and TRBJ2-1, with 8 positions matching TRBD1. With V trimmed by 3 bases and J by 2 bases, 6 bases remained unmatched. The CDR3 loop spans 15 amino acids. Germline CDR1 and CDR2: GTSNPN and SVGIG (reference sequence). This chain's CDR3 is CAWSRGQGTYNEQFF. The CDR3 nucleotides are TGTGCCTGGAGCCGAGGACAGGGCACCTACAATGAGCAGTTCTTC.

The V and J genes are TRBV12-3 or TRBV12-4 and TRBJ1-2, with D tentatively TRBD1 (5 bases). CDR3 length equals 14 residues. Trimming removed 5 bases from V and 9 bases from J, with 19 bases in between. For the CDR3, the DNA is TGTGCCAGCAGTCCGGTGTCTAAAAGGGGTAGCTACACCTTC. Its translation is CASSPVSKRGSYTF.

Here the CDR3 reads CASSDQPPSAPGNTEAFF. CDR3 DNA sequence: TGTGCCAGCAGCGATCAACCCCCTTCGGCCCCCGGGAACACTGAAGCTTTCTTT. This sequence joins TRBV6-1 and TRBJ1-1; D call uncertain. This CDR3 region has 18 residues. V was trimmed by 6 bases and J by 1 base, leaving 24 bases between them. Germline V gives CDR1 MNHNS, CDR2 SASEGT.

In DNA form, the CDR3 reads TGTGCCAGCAGCGTAGACTCGGTCTATGGCTACACCTTC. Its protein is CASSVDSVYGYTF. This chain links TRBV7-2 with TRBJ1-2; D gene uncertain. There are 13 residues in the CDR3. Germline CDR1 reads SGHTA; CDR2 reads FQGNSA. The V end was cut by 5 bases, the J end by 4 bases, with 11 bases between.

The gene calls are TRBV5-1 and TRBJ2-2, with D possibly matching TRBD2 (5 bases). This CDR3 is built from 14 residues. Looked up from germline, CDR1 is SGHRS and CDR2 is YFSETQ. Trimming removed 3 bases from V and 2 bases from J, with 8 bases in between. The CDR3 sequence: CASSSDSNTGELFF. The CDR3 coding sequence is TGCGCCAGCAGCTCGGACTCAAACACCGGGGAGCTGTTTTTT.

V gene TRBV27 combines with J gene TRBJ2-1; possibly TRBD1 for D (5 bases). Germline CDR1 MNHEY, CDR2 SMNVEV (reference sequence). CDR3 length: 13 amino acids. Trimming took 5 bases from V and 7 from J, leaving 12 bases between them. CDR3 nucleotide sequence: TGTGCCAGCAGTGACAGCTCAGGGAATGAGCAGTTCTTC. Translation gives CASSDSSGNEQFF.